The 13 T cell receptor beta chains below all came from one sample that was sequenced in a study of vaccination effects on CD4 cells after COVID-19. Antigen-specific CD4+ T cells were first expanded with viral peptide pools by the ViraFEST assay and only then sequenced. Isolating CD4+ T cells followed approximately 9 days of culture. The person had a PCR-confirmed SARS-CoV-2 infection during March to December 2020. The assay was immunoSEQ multiplex PCR, and TCRdb's table has in-frame clones only and misses some. Counted here are under 25,000 clones, approximately 81% occurring once; the ten biggest clones make up about 15%. Their specific antigens are unknown. Source: CD4+ T cells from PBMCs cultured with SARS-CoV-2 spike peptides, taken before COVID-19 vaccination. All receptors come from a human donor who had a prior SARS-CoV-2 infection.

This clone was seen a handful of times. CDR3 region: CASSLPGSEQYF. The CDR3 coding sequence is TGTGCCAGCAGCTTACCGGGATCCGAGCAGTACTTC. J is TRBJ2-7 and V is TRBV5-6; D may be TRBD2 (5 bases). The CDR3 contains 12 residues. From germline, CDR1 is SGHDT and CDR2 YYEEEE. The V end was cut by 2 bases, the J end by 6 bases, with 9 bases between. Full variable domain (rest looked up from reference TRBV5-6 and TRBJ2-7): DAGVTQSPTHLIKTRGQQVTLRCSPKSGHDTVSWYQQALGQGPQFIFQYYEEEERQRGNFPDRFSGHQFPNYSSELNVNALLLGDSALYLCASSLPGSEQYFGPGTRLTVT.

This clone appeared a few times. This chain joins TRBV7-6 and TRBJ1-1, with D uncertain. Per the germline V gene, CDR1 is SGHVS and CDR2 is FNYEAQ. Trimming removed 1 base from V and 4 bases from J, with 10 bases in between. The CDR3 length is 14 residues. CDR3 DNA: TGTGCCAGCAGCTTAGTAACAGACTTCACTGAAGCTTTCTTT. It yields the protein CASSLVTDFTEAFF.

The chain links TRBV2 to TRBJ2-7; 9 bases match TRBD1. CDR1 SNHLY and CDR2 FYNNEI come from the germline V gene. Unmatched junction bases numbered 4, after V lost 7 bases and J lost 3 bases. The CDR3 is 13 amino acids. CDR3 bases: TGTGCCAGCATCCGGGACAGGGACTACGAGCAGTACTTC. Encoded protein: CASIRDRDYEQYF.

The chain joins TRBV15 to TRBJ2-1, with TRBD2 as a possible D gene (6 bases). The germline V gene has CDR1 LNHNV and CDR2 YYDKDF (reference sequence). This CDR3 is built from 15 residues. Trimming removed 5 bases from V and 7 bases from J, with 18 bases in between. The CDR3 DNA sequence: TGTGCCACCAGCCGGGGGTCTCCAGCAATGAATGAGCAGTTCTTC. This sequence encodes CATSRGSPAMNEQFF. The entire variable domain, with the rest obtained from reference TRBV15 and TRBJ2-1, is as follows: DAMVIQNPRYQVTQFGKPVTLSCSQTLNHNVMYWYQQKSSQAPKLLFHYYDKDFNNEADTPDNFQSRRPNTSFCFLDIRSPGLGDTAMYLCATSRGSPAMNEQFFGPGTRLTVL.

The chain is built from TRBV10-3 and TRBJ1-5; D is unclear. Trimming took 8 bases from V and 0 from J, leaving 8 bases between them. Per the germline V gene, CDR1 is ENHRY and CDR2 is SYGVKD. The CDR3 is made up of 13 amino acids. CDR3 loop: CAIGSDSNQPQHF. In nucleotides, the CDR3 is TGTGCCATCGGCTCGGATAGCAATCAGCCCCAGCATTTT.

The rearrangement links TRBV27 to TRBJ2-2; D uncertain. Trimming took 5 bases from V and 0 from J, leaving 13 bases between them. The germline V gene encodes CDR1 MNHEY and CDR2 SMNVEV (reference sequence). This CDR3 has 16 amino acids. CDR3 region: CASSLFYGSNTGELFF. The CDR3 region has the DNA TGTGCCAGCAGTCTATTCTACGGGTCGAACACCGGGGAGCTGTTTTTT.

The gene calls are TRBV19 and TRBJ1-4; maybe TRBD1 (5 bases). The CDR3 contains 16 residues. Germline assignment: CDR1 LNHDA and CDR2 SQIVND (reference sequence). Between the trimmed V and J ends, which lost 5 bases and 1 base, there was a span of 14 bases. The CDR3 DNA reads as TGTGCCAGTAGTCCCCACGGTGGGGGAACTAATGAAAAACTGTTTTTT. Its protein product is CASSPHGGGTNEKLFF.

CDR3 loop: CASSAKRQDAPYNEQFF. The CDR3 DNA follows: TGTGCCAGCAGCGCGAAAAGACAGGATGCTCCCTACAATGAGCAGTTCTTC. V and J are TRBV5-4 and TRBJ2-1; D may be TRBD1 (6 bases). The germline V and J ends were trimmed by 4 bases and 2 bases, with 19 bases remaining between them. Per the germline V gene, CDR1 is SGHNT and CDR2 is YYREEE (reference sequence). The CDR3 has 17 residues. Looking up the rest from reference TRBV5-4 and TRBJ2-1 gives the full variable domain: ETGVTQSPTHLIKTRGQQVTLRCSSQSGHNTVSWYQQALGQGPQFIFQYYREEENGRGNFPPRFSGLQFPNYSSELNVNALELDDSALYLCASSAKRQDAPYNEQFFGPGTRLTVL.

The chain links TRBV5-4 to TRBJ2-1, with 8 bases that match TRBD2. With 3 bases clipped from V and 4 bases from J, the junction kept 9 bases outside the gene matches. The CDR3 covers 16 residues. Germline assignment: CDR1 SGHNT and CDR2 YYREEE (reference sequence). The CDR3 is CASSSINSGGYNEQFF. For the CDR3, the DNA is TGTGCCAGCAGCTCGATAAACAGCGGGGGATACAATGAGCAGTTCTTC.

The chain couples TRBV7-9 to TRBJ2-5; TRBD1 is a possible D gene (5 bases). Deletions cut 1 base from V and 1 base from J, with 10 bases between. This CDR3 region has 15 residues. Germline loops: CDR1 SEHNR, CDR2 FQNEAQ (reference sequence). CDR3: CASSLGLTAQETQYF. The CDR3 DNA sequence: TGTGCCAGCAGCTTAGGGTTGACAGCCCAAGAGACCCAGTACTTC.

The rearrangement links TRBV5-5 to TRBJ2-5; 10 bases fit TRBD2. The CDR3 runs 17 residues. Losses at the gene ends were 4 bases for V and 5 bases for J; bases not matched to a gene: 14. CDR1 is SGHKS, CDR2 YYEKEE, per germline (reference sequence). CDR3 in DNA: TGTGCCAGCAGCCGCACCTTCGCACTAGCGGGGTGGGAGACCCAGTACTTC. Protein sequence: CASSRTFALAGWETQYF.

The V gene is TRBV29-1, the J gene TRBJ2-1; weak D call: TRBD1 (6 bases). The CDR3 spans 12 residues. Looked up from germline, CDR1 is SQVTM and CDR2 is ANQGSEA. The V and J ends lost 2 bases and 15 bases respectively, with 17 bases between them. CDR3 region: CSVELEWDIWFF. The CDR3 DNA is TGCAGCGTTGAATTGGAGTGGGACATCTGGTTCTTC.

This clone showed up just once. J is TRBJ2-3 and V is TRBV7-2; 9 bases are a match to TRBD1. The CDR3 has 15 amino acids. V lost 6 bases to trimming and J lost 5 bases; unmatched junction nucleotides: 9. From germline, CDR1 is SGHTA and CDR2 FQGNSA. CDR3 protein: CASRTGGPVKDTQYF. In DNA, the CDR3 is TGTGCCAGCAGAACAGGGGGCCCAGTAAAAGATACGCAGTATTTT.